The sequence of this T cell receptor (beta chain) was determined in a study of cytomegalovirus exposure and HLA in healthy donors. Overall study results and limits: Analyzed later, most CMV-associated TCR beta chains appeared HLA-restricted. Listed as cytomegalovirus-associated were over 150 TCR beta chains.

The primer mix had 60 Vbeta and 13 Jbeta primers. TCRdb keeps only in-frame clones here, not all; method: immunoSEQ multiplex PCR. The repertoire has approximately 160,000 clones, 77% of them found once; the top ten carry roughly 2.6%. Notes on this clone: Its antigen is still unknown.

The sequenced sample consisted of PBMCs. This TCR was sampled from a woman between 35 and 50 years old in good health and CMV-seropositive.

CDR3 sequence (DNA): TGTGCCAGCTCACCACCTCCGACAGGTTGGACTGAAGCTTTCTTT. Amino acid sequence: CASSPPPTGWTEAFF. The chain recombines TRBV18 with TRBJ1-1; perhaps TRBD1 as D (6 bases). The germline V gene has CDR1 KGHSH and CDR2 LQKENI. V was pared by 0 bases and J by 5 bases, with 13 bases between. CDR3 length equals 15 residues.